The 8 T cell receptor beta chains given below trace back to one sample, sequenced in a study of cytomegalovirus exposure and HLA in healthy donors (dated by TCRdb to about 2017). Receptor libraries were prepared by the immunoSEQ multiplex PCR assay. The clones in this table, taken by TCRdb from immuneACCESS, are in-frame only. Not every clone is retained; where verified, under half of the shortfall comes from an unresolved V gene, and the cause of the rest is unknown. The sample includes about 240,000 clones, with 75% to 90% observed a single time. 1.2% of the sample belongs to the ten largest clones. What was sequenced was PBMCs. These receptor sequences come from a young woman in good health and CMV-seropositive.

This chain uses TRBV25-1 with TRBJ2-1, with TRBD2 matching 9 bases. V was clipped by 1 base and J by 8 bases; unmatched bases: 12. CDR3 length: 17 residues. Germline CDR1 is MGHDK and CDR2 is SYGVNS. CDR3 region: CASSEFFAGGPGDEQFF. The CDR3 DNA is TGTGCCAGCAGTGAATTTTTCGCGGGAGGGCCGGGCGATGAGCAGTTCTTC.

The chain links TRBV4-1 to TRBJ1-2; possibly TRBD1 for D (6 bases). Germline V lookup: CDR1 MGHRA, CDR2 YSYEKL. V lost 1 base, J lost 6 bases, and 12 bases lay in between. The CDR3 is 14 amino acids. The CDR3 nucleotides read TGCGCCAGCAGCCAAGTGGGGCCAGGGGATGGCTACACCTTC. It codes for CASSQVGPGDGYTF.

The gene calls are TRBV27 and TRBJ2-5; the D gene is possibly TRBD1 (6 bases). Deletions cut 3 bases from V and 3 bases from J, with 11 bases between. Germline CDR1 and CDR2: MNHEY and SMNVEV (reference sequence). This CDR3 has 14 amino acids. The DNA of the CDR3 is TGTGCCAGCAGTTTTGCTAACAGGGAAGAGACCCAGTACTTC. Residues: CASSFANREETQYF.

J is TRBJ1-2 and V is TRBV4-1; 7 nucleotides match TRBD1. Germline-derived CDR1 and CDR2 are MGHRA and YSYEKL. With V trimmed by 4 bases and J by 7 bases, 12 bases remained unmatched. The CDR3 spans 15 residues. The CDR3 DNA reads TGCGCCAGCAGCCCCCCGACAGGGTTGATCTTTGGCTACACCTTC. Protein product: CASSPPTGLIFGYTF.

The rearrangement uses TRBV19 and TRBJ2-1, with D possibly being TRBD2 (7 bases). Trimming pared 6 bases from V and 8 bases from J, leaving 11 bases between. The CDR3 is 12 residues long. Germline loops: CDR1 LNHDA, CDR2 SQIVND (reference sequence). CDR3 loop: CASRRGLDEQFF. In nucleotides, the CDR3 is TGTGCCAGTAGGCGGGGGCTGGATGAGCAGTTCTTC.

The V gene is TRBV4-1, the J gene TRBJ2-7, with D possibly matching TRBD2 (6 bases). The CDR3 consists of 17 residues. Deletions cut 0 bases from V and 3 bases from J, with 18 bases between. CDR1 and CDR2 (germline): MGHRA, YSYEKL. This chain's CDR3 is CASSQDSAPSDNYEQYF. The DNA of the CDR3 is TGCGCCAGCAGCCAAGATTCAGCTCCTAGCGATAACTACGAGCAGTACTTC.

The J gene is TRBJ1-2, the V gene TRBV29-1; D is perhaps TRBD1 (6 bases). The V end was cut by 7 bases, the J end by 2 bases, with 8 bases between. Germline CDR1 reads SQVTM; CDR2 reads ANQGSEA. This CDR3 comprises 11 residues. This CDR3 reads CSADRNYGYTF. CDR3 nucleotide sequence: TGCAGCGCTGACAGGAACTATGGCTACACCTTC.

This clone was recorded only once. CDR3 amino acids: CASSPSTGGIEKLFF. The DNA for the CDR3 is TGCGCCAGCAGCCCGTCGACGGGGGGAATTGAAAAACTGTTTTTT. The rearrangement uses TRBV5-1 and TRBJ1-4, with D maybe TRBD1 (5 bases). Trimming removed 4 bases from V and 7 bases from J, with 17 bases in between. Germline V gene lookup returns CDR1 SGHRS and CDR2 YFSETQ. The CDR3 loop spans 15 amino acids.